A selection of T cell receptor beta chains follows, all from one sample in a study of shared clonotypes between healthy human individuals. Here immunoSEQ multiplex PCR was the method, and the copy in TCRdb shows in-frame clones only, minus some. The top ten clones hold roughly 1.7% of a sample with about 2.2 million clones, around 93% of them seen once. The sample was naive CD8+ T cells from PBMCs. The origin of the receptors is a man aged 18-30 years in good health. Some clones in this sample may be carry-over from other donors' samples. The CDR3 runs from the conserved cysteine through the conserved F or W. A D gene is named only where the DNA matches it firmly. Clone size is not always given. Where it is, it says once, few, many or a class for expanded clones.

CDR3	DNA	size	V	J	D
CASSWTGYTGELFF	TGTGCCAGCAGTTGGACAGGTTACACCGGGGAGCTGTTTTTT	.	TRBV28	TRBJ2-2	TRBD1
CASRSGLARTGELFF	TGTGCCAGCAGGTCAGGACTAGCGAGGACCGGGGAGCTGTTTTTT	.	TRBV7-3	TRBJ2-2	TRBD2
CARILSYGYTF	TGTGCCCGTATTCTAAGCTATGGCTACACCTTC	.	TRBV5-5	TRBJ1-2	.
CASSPGLAGVTEQFF	TGTGCCAGCAGCCCGGGACTAGCGGGGGTCACCGAGCAGTTCTTC	.	TRBV5-6	TRBJ2-1	TRBD2
CASMESFQETQYF	TGTGCCAGCATGGAGAGCTTCCAAGAGACCCAGTACTTC	.	TRBV28	TRBJ2-5	.
CAISESWREPYEQYF	TGTGCCATCAGTGAGTCCTGGCGGGAGCCCTACGAGCAGTACTTC	.	TRBV10-3	TRBJ2-7	TRBD2
CASSLYPSETSGSVGTDTQYF	TGTGCCAGCAGTTTATACCCAAGTGAGACTAGCGGGAGTGTGGGCACAGATACGCAGTATTTT	.	TRBV27	TRBJ2-3	TRBD2
CASSPQPAGGFYNEQFF	TGTGCCAGCAGCCCTCAACCGGCAGGGGGCTTCTACAATGAGCAGTTCTTC	.	TRBV4-2	TRBJ2-1	TRBD1
CASSQEGEANTEAFF	TGCGCCAGCAGCCAAGAAGGCGAGGCGAACACTGAAGCTTTCTTT	.	TRBV4-1	TRBJ1-1	.
CATSREDRVNTEAFF	TGTGCCACCAGCAGAGAGGACAGGGTGAACACTGAAGCTTTCTTT	.	TRBV15	TRBJ1-1	TRBD1
CATKAGTAGSPLHF	TGTGCCACCAAGGCCGGGACCGCGGGTTCACCCCTCCACTTT	.	TRBV15	TRBJ1-6	.
CASSLFPDMEPNEQFF	TGTGCCAGCAGCTTGTTTCCGGACATGGAACCGAATGAGCAGTTCTTC	.	TRBV5-6	TRBJ2-1	.
CASSLGQGAGQPQHF	TGTGCCAGCAGTTTAGGACAGGGGGCAGGTCAGCCCCAGCATTTT	.	TRBV27	TRBJ1-5	TRBD1
CAWSENQRWTEAFF	TGTGCCTGGAGCGAAAACCAGCGGTGGACTGAAGCTTTCTTT	.	TRBV30	TRBJ1-1	.
CANRKGVAFF	TGTGCCAACCGAAAGGGGGTCGCCTTCTTC	.	TRBV6-4	TRBJ2-7	.
CASSLDHVGDDTQYF	TGTGCCAGCAGCTTAGATCATGTGGGAGACGATACGCAGTATTTT	.	TRBV11-3	TRBJ2-3	.
CAIRKQWAGSGNTIYF	TGTGCCATCAGGAAACAGTGGGCAGGCTCTGGAAACACCATATATTTT	once	TRBV10-3	TRBJ1-3	.
CASSPTRRQGEQETQYF	TGTGCCAGCTCACCCACCAGGCGGCAGGGCGAACAAGAGACCCAGTACTTC	.	TRBV18	TRBJ2-5	.
CASTLAGDRLDEQFF	TGTGCCAGCACACTAGCGGGAGATCGGTTAGATGAGCAGTTCTTC	.	TRBV13	TRBJ2-1	TRBD2
CASRKTGLAAYEQYF	TGTGCCAGCAGGAAGACGGGACTTGCGGCGTACGAGCAGTACTTC	.	TRBV6-1	TRBJ2-7	.
CATQLSRGPTYEQYF	TGTGCCACCCAACTGTCCAGGGGGCCCACCTACGAGCAGTACTTC	.	TRBV15	TRBJ2-7	TRBD1
CASSLGVGGAQETQYF	TGTGCCAGCAGCTTAGGGGTGGGCGGGGCTCAAGAGACCCAGTACTTC	.	TRBV7-9	TRBJ2-5	.
CASIKGLAGTDEQFF	TGTGCCAGCATCAAAGGACTAGCGGGAACGGATGAGCAGTTCTTC	.	TRBV28	TRBJ2-1	TRBD2
CASSYEHTYNEQFF	TGTGCCAGCAGTTACGAACACACCTACAATGAGCAGTTCTTC	once	TRBV6-5	TRBJ2-1	.
CASSLDTGYRTRYEQYF	TGTGCCAGCAGCTTGGACACTGGGTACAGGACTCGTTACGAGCAGTACTTC	.	TRBV5-5	TRBJ2-7	.
CASSADRISNYGYTF	TGTGCCAGCAGCGCCGACAGGATATCGAACTATGGCTACACCTTC	.	TRBV9	TRBJ1-2	.
CASSLFSYRGPQETQYF	TGTGCCAGCAGCTTATTTTCGTACAGGGGCCCCCAAGAGACCCAGTACTTC	.	TRBV11-2	TRBJ2-5	TRBD1
CSGEGDSRTDTQYF	TGCAGCGGAGAGGGGGACAGCCGCACAGATACGCAGTATTTT	.	TRBV29-1	TRBJ2-3	TRBD1
CASSVMGLAATGELFF	TGTGCCAGCAGCGTTATGGGACTAGCGGCCACCGGGGAGCTGTTTTTT	.	TRBV9	TRBJ2-2	TRBD2
CASSLRRAVTSYEQYF	TGTGCCAGCAGTTTAAGGCGCGCAGTCACCTCCTACGAGCAGTACTTC	.	TRBV28	TRBJ2-7	.
CASSQDRAGATDTQYF	TGTGCCAGCAGCCAAGATCGCGCGGGGGCGACAGATACGCAGTATTTT	.	TRBV4-2	TRBJ2-3	.
CASSLSIRGTGNTEAFF	TGTGCCAGCAGCTTAAGTATCCGGGGGACGGGCAACACTGAAGCTTTCTTT	.	TRBV13	TRBJ1-1	.
CASSFLLGGTGGYTF	TGTGCCAGCAGCTTCCTACTAGGGGGGACTGGAGGCTACACCTTC	.	TRBV13	TRBJ1-2	.
CASLVRGIEGGGYTF	TGTGCCAGCCTAGTTCGAGGGATTGAAGGCGGGGGCTACACCTTC	once	TRBV6-1	TRBJ1-2	.
CASSFSQGRRNTEAFF	TGTGCCAGCAGTTTTTCGCAGGGTAGGAGGAACACTGAAGCTTTCTTT	.	TRBV6-5	TRBJ1-1	.
CASSDPGQGTDNTQYF	TGTGCCAGCAGTGATCCGGGACAGGGGACCGATAATACGCAGTATTTT	.	TRBV6-1	TRBJ2-3	TRBD1
CASSLAGTGNQPQHF	TGTGCCAGCAGCTTGGCCGGGACTGGCAATCAGCCCCAGCATTTT	.	TRBV5-6	TRBJ1-5	.
CASTPPGNTYEQYF	TGTGCCAGCACCCCCCCGGGGAACACCTACGAGCAGTACTTC	.	TRBV7-9	TRBJ2-7	.
CASSVGIGGNQPQHF	TGTGCCAGCAGCGTAGGTATAGGAGGGAATCAGCCCCAGCATTTT	once	TRBV9	TRBJ1-5	.
CASSLRGSPPRYQETQYF	TGCGCCAGCAGCCTGAGGGGTTCTCCGCCCCGGTACCAAGAGACCCAGTACTTC	.	TRBV23-1	TRBJ2-5	.
CASSLGTGENTF	TGTGCCAGCAGCCTAGGGACAGGGGAGAACACCTTC	.	TRBV7-9	TRBJ1-2	TRBD1
CASSLLGSDGYTF	TGTGCCAGCAGTTTACTCGGGAGTGACGGCTACACCTTC	once	TRBV27	TRBJ1-2	.
CASGEQNRYYGYTF	TGTGCCAGCGGGGAGCAGAATCGATACTATGGCTACACCTTC	.	TRBV9	TRBJ1-2	.
CASSEAGGNYGYTF	TGTGCCAGCAGTGAAGCAGGGGGGAACTATGGCTACACCTTC	.	TRBV2	TRBJ1-2	.
CASSLEVGEGEKLFF	TGTGCCAGCAGCTTAGAAGTGGGGGAGGGTGAAAAACTGTTTTTT	once	TRBV7-6	TRBJ1-4	.
CASSFVTPAYEQYF	TGTGCCAGCAGCTTCGTGACACCAGCCTACGAGCAGTACTTC	.	TRBV7-9	TRBJ2-7	.
CASSQIRTLAGVTDTQYF	TGCGCCAGCAGCCAAATCAGAACTCTAGCGGGAGTTACAGATACGCAGTATTTT	.	TRBV4-1	TRBJ2-3	TRBD2
CASSSGLAGTEQYF	TGTGCCAGCAGCTCGGGACTAGCGGGTACCGAGCAGTACTTC	.	TRBV5-6	TRBJ2-7	TRBD2
CASSRREYEQYF	TGTGCCAGCAGTCGTCGGGAATACGAGCAGTACTTC	once	TRBV2	TRBJ2-7	.
CASRTGGPLNEQYF	TGTGCCAGCAGAACGGGAGGGCCCTTAAACGAGCAGTACTTC	.	TRBV27	TRBJ2-7	TRBD2
CASSQDRTSTDTQYF	TGCGCCAGCAGCCAAGATAGGACTAGCACAGATACGCAGTATTTT	.	TRBV4-1	TRBJ2-3	.
CASSFTGLGQPQHF	TGTGCCAGCAGCTTCACAGGGCTGGGGCAGCCCCAGCATTTT	.	TRBV7-2	TRBJ1-5	.
CAISESQGQGALGNTIYF	TGTGCCATCAGTGAGTCCCAAGGACAGGGAGCGTTGGGAAACACCATATATTTT	once	TRBV10-3	TRBJ1-3	TRBD1